The 8 T cell receptor beta chains listed next were all sequenced from one sample in a study of technical replicates of blood from several donors. Data came from immunoSEQ multiplex PCR; TCRdb stores just in-frame clones and leaves some out. The sample comprises 95,000 to 100,000 clones, approximately 96% of which are singletons, and 0.2% to 0.25% rests with the top ten. The sequenced sample consisted of T cells isolated from PBMCs. The source of these receptors is a human donor in good health.

The chain links TRBV2 to TRBJ1-5, with D hard to call. The length of the CDR3 is 15 residues. CDR1 is SNHLY and CDR2 is FYNNEI in the germline V gene. CDR3 sequence reads: CAAGGAGYSNQPQHF. The CDR3 coding sequence is TGTGCAGCCGGAGGTGCAGGTTATAGCAATCAGCCCCAGCATTTT. Full variable domain (missing parts from reference TRBV2 and TRBJ1-5): EPEVTQTPSHQVTQMGQEVILRCVPISNHLYFYWYRQILGQKVEFLVSFYNNEISEKSEIFDDQFSVERPDGSNFTLKIRSTKLEDSAMYFCAAGGAGYSNQPQHFGDGTRLSIL.

This sequence joins TRBV29-1 and TRBJ1-2; D remains unclear. CDR1 is SQVTM, CDR2 ANQGSEA, per germline. CDR3 length equals 12 residues. Deletions cut 0 bases from V and 7 bases from J, with 9 bases between. CDR3 amino acids: CSVEDSGIGYTF. In DNA, the CDR3 is TGCAGCGTTGAAGATAGCGGTATTGGCTACACCTTC.

The rearrangement uses TRBV5-1 and TRBJ2-7; 11 bases agree with TRBD1. This CDR3 has 15 residues. The germline gives CDR1 SGHRS, CDR2 YFSETQ. Unmatched junction bases numbered 5, after V lost 4 bases and J lost 2 bases. This chain's CDR3 is CASSIPDRGPYEQYF. The CDR3 DNA follows: TGCGCCAGCAGCATTCCGGACAGGGGGCCCTACGAGCAGTACTTC.

The chain uses TRBV30 and TRBJ1-4, with no clear D. Trimming shortened V by 3 bases and J by 4 bases, and 12 bases separated the two germline ends. The germline V gene encodes CDR1 GTSNPN and CDR2 SVGIG (reference sequence). The CDR3 spans 14 residues. The CDR3 protein is CAWSTGRSNEKLFF. The CDR3 bases are TGTGCCTGGAGCACCGGGAGGAGTAATGAAAAACTGTTTTTT.

J is TRBJ2-1 and V is TRBV18; 7 bases map to TRBD2. V lost 3 bases, J lost 8 bases, and 4 bases stayed unmatched. This CDR3 has 13 amino acids. Germline-derived CDR1 and CDR2 are KGHSH and LQKENI. CDR3 residues: CASSPGTMDEQFF. The CDR3 DNA reads as TGTGCCAGCTCACCCGGGACTATGGATGAGCAGTTCTTC.

The chain carries TRBV11-3 and TRBJ2-5, with D possibly matching TRBD1 (6 bases). Germline CDR1 SGHNT, CDR2 YENEEA. The CDR3 length is 16 residues. V was clipped by 0 bases and J by 7 bases, with 18 bases between them. The CDR3 DNA follows: TGTGCCAGCAGCTTAGAGCTTCCGGTGAGGGGGTCGACCCAGTACTTC. Residues: CASSLELPVRGSTQYF.

This clone was seen only a few times. The genes are TRBV4-1 and TRBJ1-5; no clear D gene. The length of the CDR3 is 15 residues. Germline CDR1 is MGHRA and CDR2 is YSYEKL. The V end lost 0 bases, the J end lost 3 bases, and 9 bases lay between the germline ends. The CDR3: CASSQDSRLNQPQHF. The CDR3 DNA reads as TGCGCCAGCAGCCAAGATAGCAGACTCAATCAGCCCCAGCATTTT.

The genes are TRBV11-3 and TRBJ2-7; possibly TRBD2 for D (6 bases). The V end was cut by 8 bases, the J end by 3 bases, with 17 bases between. Germline V gene lookup returns CDR1 SGHNT and CDR2 YENEEA. The CDR3 totals 14 residues. The CDR3 here is CASASGPNYYEQYF. As DNA, the CDR3 is TGTGCCAGCGCCAGCGGGCCCAACTACTACGAGCAGTACTTC.